Following are 23 T cell receptor beta chains from one sample sequenced in a study of blood T cell repertoires in COVID-19. Sequencing was performed with immunoSEQ multiplex PCR; in TCRdb, only in-frame clones are kept and a portion is missing. The profile covers over 200,000 clones, with approximately 90% appearing a single time and 0.82% taken by the ten largest. The sample consisted of peripheral blood. The receptors here all came from a man between 60 and 75 years old with COVID-19, enrolled during active disease.

The V and J genes are TRBV18 and TRBJ2-1; no reliable D call. In germline, CDR1 is KGHSH, CDR2 LQKENI. This CDR3 spans 16 amino acids. Between the trimmed V and J ends, which lost 1 base and 3 bases, there was a span of 13 bases. CDR3 region: CASSPQLDSGYNEQFF. The CDR3 DNA follows: TGTGCCAGCTCACCACAGCTAGATTCGGGCTACAATGAGCAGTTCTTC.

In its sample, this clone was seen a few times. The chain combines TRBV5-5 with TRBJ1-2; D is perhaps TRBD1 (6 bases). This CDR3 has 16 residues. The V and J ends lost 4 bases and 5 bases respectively, with 21 bases between them. Germline CDR1 SGHKS, CDR2 YYEKEE (reference sequence). DNA of the CDR3: TGTGCCAGCAGCGGGGAAAGGGCAGGGGAAGGTTATGGCTACACCTTC. Protein: CASSGERAGEGYGYTF. The whole variable domain, remainder taken from reference TRBV5-5 and TRBJ1-2, is DAGVTQSPTHLIKTRGQQVTLRCSPISGHKSVSWYQQVLGQGPQFIFQYYEKEERGRGNFPDRFSARQFPNYSSELNVNALLLGDSALYLCASSGERAGEGYGYTFGSGTRLTVV.

The chain joins TRBV7-9 to TRBJ2-1; D gene uncertain. Trimming pared 1 base from V and 8 bases from J, leaving 9 bases between. Germline V gene sequence: CDR1 SEHNR, CDR2 FQNEAQ (reference sequence). The CDR3 is 13 residues long. The CDR3 DNA reads TGTGCCAGCAGCTTAGGCTTGTTAGATGAGCAGTTCTTC. This encodes CASSLGLLDEQFF.

This chain links TRBV3-1 (or the pseudogene TRBV3-2) with TRBJ1-3, with a weak D call TRBD1 (6 bases). This CDR3 has 15 amino acids. Germline lookup yields CDR1 LGHDT and CDR2 YNNKEL (reference sequence). Trimming shortened V by 1 base and J by 3 bases, and 10 bases separated the two germline ends. The CDR3 is CASSQGGLFGNTIYF. CDR3 DNA sequence: TGTGCCAGCAGCCAAGGGGGGCTGTTTGGAAACACCATATATTTT.

This clone was seen a handful of times. The chain links TRBV12-3 or TRBV12-4 to TRBJ1-2; D might be TRBD1 (6 bases). Deletions cut 5 bases from V and 8 bases from J, with 15 bases between. This CDR3 contains 13 residues. The CDR3 DNA reads as TGTGCCAGCAGTCCCGGGACAACCGGGGGCTACACCTTC. It specifies CASSPGTTGGYTF.

The chain links TRBV5-1 to TRBJ2-3; TRBD2 aligns across 7 bases. Germline V gene lookup returns CDR1 SGHRS and CDR2 YFSETQ. With 4 bases clipped from V and 6 bases from J, the junction kept 11 bases outside the gene matches. This CDR3 comprises 15 residues. The CDR3 DNA sequence: TGCGCCAGCAGCCCGGCAAGCAGGCGGGGGGATACGCAGTATTTT. Its protein is CASSPASRRGDTQYF. Supplemented by reference TRBV5-1 and TRBJ2-3, the full variable domain reads KAGVTQTPRYLIKTRGQQVTLSCSPISGHRSVSWYQQTPGQGLQFLFEYFSETQRNKGNFPGRFSGRQFSNSRSEMNVSTLELGDSALYLCASSPASRRGDTQYFGPGTRLTVL.

The chain links TRBV19 to TRBJ2-1; 15 bases line up with TRBD2. CDR1 and CDR2 (germline): LNHDA, SQIVND (reference sequence). CDR3 size: 16 residues. Trimming cost V 5 bases and J 5 bases; bases outside gene matches: 4. CDR3 coding DNA: TGTGCCAGTAGTTCCCGGACTAGCGGGAGGGACAATGAGCAGTTCTTC. It specifies CASSSRTSGRDNEQFF.

V usage is TRBV5-1 and J usage is TRBJ2-1; the D is unclear. With 4 bases removed from V and 0 bases from J, the gap between germline ends came to 8 bases. The CDR3 consists of 14 residues. Germline CDR1 is SGHRS and CDR2 is YFSETQ. In nucleotides, the CDR3 is TGCGCCAGCAGCACACCGGGCTCCTACAATGAGCAGTTCTTC. Encoded protein: CASSTPGSYNEQFF.

The chain recombines TRBV6-4 with TRBJ2-3; 8 positions agree with TRBD2. The CDR3 is 13 residues long. Per the germline V gene, CDR1 is MRHNA and CDR2 is SNTAGT. J gave up 10 bases and V 3 bases, and 6 bases lay outside the gene matches. CDR3 loop: CASSDNRGGAQYF. The CDR3 DNA sequence: TGTGCCAGCAGTGATAATCGGGGGGGCGCGCAGTATTTT.

This clone was observed a handful of times. The chain couples TRBV4-1 to TRBJ1-2, with D tentatively TRBD1 (6 bases). Per germline, CDR1 MGHRA and CDR2 YSYEKL. The V end lost 1 base, the J end lost 0 bases, and 9 bases lay between the germline ends. This CDR3 has 15 amino acids. The CDR3 protein is CASSQGQEANYGYTF. CDR3 nucleotides: TGCGCCAGCAGCCAAGGACAGGAGGCTAACTATGGCTACACCTTC.

As regards this clone: The junction does not match germline at one end; this may be a read error. V is TRBV6-1 and J is TRBJ2-3; the match to TRBD2 covers 9 bases. The CDR3 totals 14 residues. CDR1 is MNHNS, CDR2 SASEGT, per germline. The CDR3 region is CASSQAGGTDTQYF. CDR3 nucleotide sequence: TGTGCCAGCAGTCAAGCGGGAGGAACAGATACGCAGTATTTT.

The gene calls are TRBV11-2 and TRBJ1-1; maybe TRBD1 (5 bases). The ends were cut back, 3 bases at V and 8 bases at J, with 16 bases in the middle. The CDR3 length is 14 residues. From germline, CDR1 is SGHAT and CDR2 FQNNGV. The CDR3 loop reads CASSFRTVNREAFF. In nucleotides, the CDR3 is TGTGCCAGCAGCTTCCGAACAGTGAACAGGGAAGCTTTCTTT.

V and J are TRBV4-1 and TRBJ1-2; D may be TRBD1 (6 bases). The CDR3 length is 15 residues. V was pared by 0 bases and J by 4 bases, with 12 bases between. Germline CDR1 and CDR2: MGHRA and YSYEKL. The CDR3 loop reads CASSQDEGGSYGYTF. DNA of the CDR3: TGCGCCAGCAGCCAAGACGAAGGGGGAAGCTATGGCTACACCTTC.

The chain combines TRBV7-2 with TRBJ2-3; 8 bases line up with TRBD2. This CDR3 is built from 15 residues. CDR1 is SGHTA and CDR2 is FQGNSA in the germline V gene. V lost 3 bases and J lost 2; bases outside the gene matches: 4. CDR3 loop: CASSLAGGTTDTQYF. CDR3 DNA: TGTGCCAGCAGCTTGGCGGGGGGCACCACAGATACGCAGTATTTT. The complete variable domain, with remaining parts taken from reference TRBV7-2 and TRBJ2-3, reads GAGVSQSPSNKVTEKGKDVELRCDPISGHTALYWYRQSLGQGLEFLIYFQGNSAPDKSGLPSDRFSAERTGGSVSTLTIQRTQQEDSAVYLCASSLAGGTTDTQYFGPGTRLTVL.

V is TRBV5-1 and J is TRBJ1-2; 10 nucleotides match TRBD1. From germline, CDR1 is SGHRS and CDR2 YFSETQ. The CDR3 consists of 14 residues. The V and J ends lost 5 bases and 2 bases, in that order; junction bases with no gene match: 3. The CDR3 is CASSSTGGNYGYTF. The CDR3 DNA sequence: TGCGCCAGCAGTTCGACAGGGGGCAACTATGGCTACACCTTC.

This chain links TRBV14 with TRBJ2-7; possible D gene TRBD1, 5 bases. The V end was cut by 1 base, the J end by 7 bases, with 17 bases between. CDR1 is SGHDN and CDR2 is FVKESK in the germline V gene. The CDR3 sequence is 15 residues long. CDR3 in DNA: TGTGCCAGCAGCCAAGGGACAAACATCCTTGGGGAGCAGTACTTC. Translated: CASSQGTNILGEQYF. The full variable domain, rest sourced from reference TRBV14 and TRBJ2-7, is EAGVTQFPSHSVIEKGQTVTLRCDPISGHDNLYWYRRVMGKEIKFLLHFVKESKQDESGMPNNRFLAERTGGTYSTLKVQPAELEDSGVYFCASSQGTNILGEQYFGPGTRLTVT.

The CDR3 is CASLPGAATNEKLFF. The CDR3 DNA follows: TGCGCCAGCCTCCCAGGGGCTGCAACTAATGAAAAACTGTTTTTT. The chain is built from TRBV10-2 and TRBJ1-4; D may be TRBD1 (6 bases). From germline, CDR1 is WSHSY and CDR2 SAAADI. The CDR3 contains 15 residues. The V end lost 8 bases, the J end lost 0 bases, and 13 bases lay between the germline ends.

This chain links TRBV9 with TRBJ1-5; tentative D call: TRBD1 (5 bases). From germline, CDR1 is SGDLS and CDR2 YYNGEE. Trimming removed 4 bases from V and 6 bases from J, with 11 bases in between. The CDR3 spans 13 residues. CDR3 nucleotides: TGTGCCAGCAGCCAAGGGGTCCGTCAGCCCCAGCATTTT. Its protein is CASSQGVRQPQHF.

This chain connects TRBV3-1 (or the pseudogene TRBV3-2) to TRBJ1-1; no firm D call. Germline values: CDR1 LGHDT, CDR2 YNNKEL (reference sequence). The CDR3 spans 14 residues. Trimming pared 4 bases from V and 1 base from J, leaving 10 bases between. CDR3 protein: CASSPRGGNTEAFF. The DNA for the CDR3 is TGTGCCAGCAGCCCCCGCGGAGGGAACACTGAAGCTTTCTTT.

The chain is built from TRBV28 and TRBJ2-7; D is perhaps TRBD2 (5 bases). The CDR3 has 15 amino acids. Germline lookup yields CDR1 MDHEN and CDR2 SYDVKM. V dropped 4 bases and J dropped 4 bases, with 17 bases sitting between them. This chain's CDR3 is CASSSSRGSEYEQYF. In nucleotides, the CDR3 is TGTGCCAGCAGTTCCTCTCGGGGTAGCGAGTACGAGCAGTACTTC. Full variable domain (missing parts from reference TRBV28 and TRBJ2-7): DVKVTQSSRYLVKRTGEKVFLECVQDMDHENMFWYRQDPGLGLRLIYFSYDVKMKEKGDIPEGYSVSREKKERFSLILESASTNQTSMYLCASSSSRGSEYEQYFGPGTRLTVT.

The V and J genes are TRBV5-6 and TRBJ1-1; 7 positions agree with TRBD1. V lost 0 bases to trimming and J lost 1 base; unmatched junction nucleotides: 3. The CDR3 is made up of 15 amino acids. Germline CDR1 reads SGHDT; CDR2 reads YYEEEE. CDR3 sequence reads: CASSLANRGNTEAFF. The CDR3 bases are TGTGCCAGCAGCTTGGCCAACAGGGGGAACACTGAAGCTTTCTTT. Looking up the rest from reference TRBV5-6 and TRBJ1-1 gives the full variable domain: DAGVTQSPTHLIKTRGQQVTLRCSPKSGHDTVSWYQQALGQGPQFIFQYYEEEERQRGNFPDRFSGHQFPNYSSELNVNALLLGDSALYLCASSLANRGNTEAFFGQGTRLTVV.

The rearrangement joins TRBV2 to TRBJ1-1; weak D call: TRBD1 (5 bases). V was shortened by 6 bases and J by 2 bases, with 10 bases between the two germline ends. Germline V lookup: CDR1 SNHLY, CDR2 FYNNEI. The CDR3 is made up of 13 amino acids. CDR3 loop: CASRVTDNTEAFF. The CDR3 DNA is TGTGCCAGCAGGGTGACAGATAACACTGAAGCTTTCTTT.

The chain links TRBV11-2 to TRBJ2-7, with D perhaps matching TRBD1 (6 bases). Germline values: CDR1 SGHAT, CDR2 FQNNGV. The CDR3 totals 14 residues. V lost 5 bases to trimming and J lost 5 bases, with 16 bases between them. The CDR3 region has the DNA TGTGCCAGCAGCCCACGGGACACTGGGAACGAGCAGTACTTC. This translates into CASSPRDTGNEQYF.